Here is one T cell receptor (beta chain) with its context. Its antigen is unknown. The sort gate was single viable CD3+CD4+CD8-CD45RO+ cells for memory CD4+ T cells. CMV serostatus came from serum IgG against pp150, pp28, p38, p52. Deletions cut 0 bases from V and 1 base from J, with 15 bases between. Germline CDR1 MRHNA, CDR2 SNTAGT. The CDR3 sequence is 17 residues long. TCRdb's copy holds only in-frame clones and misses some; the assay was immunoSEQ multiplex PCR. The table lists around 60,000 clones, approximately 78% of them singletons. The data stem from a study of memory CD4+ T cells and cytomegalovirus serostatus. Study as a whole: This sample comes from healthy Belgian adults, several CMV seropositive, around 26 seronegative. General study findings and limits: Suggested: most of the CMV-linked TCR signature lies in CD4+ memory cells. CD4+ memory repertoires contained about 40% of the roughly 150 reported CMV TCRbeta sequences.

V and J are TRBV6-4 and TRBJ1-1; TRBD1 might be the D (6 bases). The sequence was collected from an adult in good health and CMV-seronegative. The specimen was memory CD4+ T cells from blood. In DNA form, the CDR3 reads TGTGCCAGCAGTGACTCGGGGTCGGGGGGCGAGAACACTGAAGCTTTCTTT. Translating gives CASSDSGSGGENTEAFF.